The 7 T cell receptor beta chains below all came from one sample that was sequenced in a study of a mutant IDH1 vaccine in newly diagnosed glioma. Their cognate antigens are unknown. Sample time point: week 11, during vaccination. Topical imiquimod was applied with each vaccine dose, which held 300 ug of mutant IDH1 20-mer peptide. Here immunoSEQ multiplex PCR was the method, and the copy in TCRdb shows in-frame clones only, minus some. The data contain 110,000 or so clones, 90% of them singletons. The source material was PBMCs, sampled from a glioma patient whose treatment included an IDH1 peptide vaccine. All receptors come from a woman aged 45-65 years with glioma.

V and J are TRBV6-5 and TRBJ2-2; D remains unclear. Trimming shortened V by 2 bases and J by 2 bases, and 9 bases separated the two germline ends. From germline, CDR1 is MNHEY and CDR2 SVGAGI. This CDR3 has 15 residues. For the CDR3, the DNA is TGTGCCAGCAGTTACACCGCCACTAACACCGGGGAGCTGTTTTTT. Protein: CASSYTATNTGELFF.

J is TRBJ2-2 and V is TRBV10-3, with D uncertain. The V gene's germline CDR1 is ENHRY and CDR2 SYGVKD. The CDR3 is 15 amino acids. Trimming removed 5 bases at V and 0 bases at J, with 10 bases between. CDR3 amino acids: CAISLLGPNTGELFF. The CDR3 DNA follows: TGTGCCATCAGTCTCCTTGGCCCGAACACCGGGGAGCTGTTTTTT.

The genes are TRBV9 and TRBJ2-1; 12 bases are a match to TRBD2. There are 17 residues in the CDR3. Looked up from germline, CDR1 is SGDLS and CDR2 is YYNGEE. The trim removed 4 bases at V and 3 bases at J, leaving 8 bases unmatched. The CDR3 reads CASSPTSGRFFYNEQFF. In DNA, the CDR3 is TGTGCCAGCAGCCCAACTAGCGGGAGGTTCTTCTACAATGAGCAGTTCTTC.

The rearrangement links TRBV5-1 to TRBJ2-7, with 8 bases identical to TRBD2. There are 14 residues in the CDR3. V dropped 4 bases and J dropped 9; count of bases not matched to a gene: 12. Germline V lookup: CDR1 SGHRS, CDR2 YFSETQ. CDR3 in DNA: TGCGCCAGCAGCCAGGAAATTAGCGGGATGCGGCAGTACTTC. Amino acid sequence: CASSQEISGMRQYF.

On this clone itself: Other DNA sequences in this sample translate to the same CDR3. The chain couples TRBV18 to TRBJ2-7; D unclear. The CDR3 loop spans 14 amino acids. In germline, CDR1 is KGHSH, CDR2 LQKENI. Trimming stripped 2 bases from V and 1 base from J, with 9 bases between. The CDR3 DNA follows: TGTGCCAGCTCACCAAGCCAGTCGTCCTACGAGCAGTACTTC. Its translation: CASSPSQSSYEQYF.

This clone was seen only once. This chain joins TRBV21-1 and TRBJ2-7; the listed D gene, TRBD2, was not tested against the DNA. TRBV21-1 is a pseudogene. This CDR3 contains 12 residues. The CDR3 DNA is TGTGCCAGCAGCAACCCCTTTAACGAGCAGTACTTC. Amino acids: CASSNPFNEQYF.

The V and J genes are TRBV4-1 and TRBJ1-2, with D perhaps TRBD1 (5 bases). Germline CDR1 and CDR2: MGHRA and YSYEKL. CDR3 length: 16 residues. The V gene lost 0 bases and the J gene lost 5 bases, with 16 bases spanning the gap. CDR3 DNA: TGCGCCAGCAGCCAAGAGCAGGTCCAGGGCGCTTATGGCTACACCTTC. Translated: CASSQEQVQGAYGYTF.